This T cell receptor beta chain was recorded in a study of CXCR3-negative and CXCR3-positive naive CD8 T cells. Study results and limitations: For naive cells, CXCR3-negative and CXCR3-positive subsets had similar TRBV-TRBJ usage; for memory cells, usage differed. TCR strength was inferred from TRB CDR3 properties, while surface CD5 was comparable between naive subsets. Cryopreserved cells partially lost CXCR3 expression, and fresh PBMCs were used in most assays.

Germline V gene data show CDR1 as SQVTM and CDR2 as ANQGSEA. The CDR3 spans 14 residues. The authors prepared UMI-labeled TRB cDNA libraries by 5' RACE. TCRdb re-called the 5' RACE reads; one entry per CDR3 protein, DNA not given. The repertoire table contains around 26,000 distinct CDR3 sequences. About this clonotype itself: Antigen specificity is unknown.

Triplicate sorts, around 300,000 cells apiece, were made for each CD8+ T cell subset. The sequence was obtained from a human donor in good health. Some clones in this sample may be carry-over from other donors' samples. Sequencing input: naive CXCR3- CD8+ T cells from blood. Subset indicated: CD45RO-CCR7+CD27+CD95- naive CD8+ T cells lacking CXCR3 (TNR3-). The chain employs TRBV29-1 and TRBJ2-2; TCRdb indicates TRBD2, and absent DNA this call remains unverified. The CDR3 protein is CSVETGNTAGELFF.